The clone carrying this TCR beta chain was counted at least ten times. The antigen is not known. CDR3 size: 15 residues. V dropped 5 bases and J dropped 5; count of bases not matched to a gene: 5. Germline CDR1 MRHNA, CDR2 SNTAGT. Time point given: patch test 1, 2 weeks after DPC sensitization. The treatment is: therapeutic diphenylcyclopropenone sensitization with weekly scalp DPC. The data are from a study of human T cells and chemical hapten exposure. TCRdb re-called the RACE reads with MiXCR, one entry per CDR3 protein. The repertoire consists of fewer than 500,000 distinct CDR3 sequences, with around 5% occurring once and the leading ten covering under 2.5%. Whole-study findings and limits: All donors were alopecia patients, so their immunity may differ from that of healthy people.

The source of this sequence is a woman between 45 and 65 years old with alopecia areata. Some clones in this sample may be carry-over from other donors' samples. This chain links TRBV6-4 with TRBJ2-1, with 11 bases fitting TRBD1. The sample was whole blood, taken in connection with sensitization to the hapten diphenylcyclopropenone (DPC). CDR3 DNA sequence: TGTGCCAGCAGTATGGACAGGGGGCTTGACAATGAGCAGTTCTTC. The encoded protein is CASSMDRGLDNEQFF.